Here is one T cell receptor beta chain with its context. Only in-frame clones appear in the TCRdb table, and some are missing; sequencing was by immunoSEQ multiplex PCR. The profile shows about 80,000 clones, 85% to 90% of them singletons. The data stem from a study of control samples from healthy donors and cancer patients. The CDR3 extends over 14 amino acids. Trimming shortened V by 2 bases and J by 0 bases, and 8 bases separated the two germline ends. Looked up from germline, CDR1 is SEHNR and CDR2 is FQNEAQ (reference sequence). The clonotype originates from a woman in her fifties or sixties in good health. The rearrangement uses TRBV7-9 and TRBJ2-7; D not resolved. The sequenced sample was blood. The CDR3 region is CASSLRADSYEQYF. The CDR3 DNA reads TGTGCCAGCAGCTTAAGGGCGGACTCCTACGAGCAGTACTTC.